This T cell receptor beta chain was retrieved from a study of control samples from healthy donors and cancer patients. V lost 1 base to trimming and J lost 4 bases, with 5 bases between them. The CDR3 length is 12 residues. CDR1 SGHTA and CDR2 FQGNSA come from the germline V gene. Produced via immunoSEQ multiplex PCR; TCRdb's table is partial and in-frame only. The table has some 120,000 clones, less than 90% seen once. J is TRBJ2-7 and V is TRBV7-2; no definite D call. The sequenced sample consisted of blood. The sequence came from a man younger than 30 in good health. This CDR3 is CASSLVGYEQYF. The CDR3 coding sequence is TGTGCCAGCAGCTTAGTGGGTTACGAGCAGTACTTC.